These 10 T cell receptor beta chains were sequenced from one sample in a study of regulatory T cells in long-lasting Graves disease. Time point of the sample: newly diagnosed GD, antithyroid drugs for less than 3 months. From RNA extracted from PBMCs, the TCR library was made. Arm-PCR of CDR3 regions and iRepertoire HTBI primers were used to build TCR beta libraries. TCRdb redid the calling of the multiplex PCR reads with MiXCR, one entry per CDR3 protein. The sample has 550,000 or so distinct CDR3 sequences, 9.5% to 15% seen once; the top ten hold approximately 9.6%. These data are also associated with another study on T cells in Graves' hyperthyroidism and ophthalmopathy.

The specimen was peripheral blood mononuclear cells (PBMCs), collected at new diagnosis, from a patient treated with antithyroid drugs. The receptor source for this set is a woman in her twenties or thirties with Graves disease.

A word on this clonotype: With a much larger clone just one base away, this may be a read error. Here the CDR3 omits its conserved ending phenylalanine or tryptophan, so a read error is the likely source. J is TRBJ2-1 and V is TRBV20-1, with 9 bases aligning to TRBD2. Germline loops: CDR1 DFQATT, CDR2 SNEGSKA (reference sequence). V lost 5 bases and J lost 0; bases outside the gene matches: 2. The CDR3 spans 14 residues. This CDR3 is CSASSGNSYNEQFL. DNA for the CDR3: TGCAGTGCTTCTAGCGGGAACTCCTACAATGAGCAGTTCTTG.

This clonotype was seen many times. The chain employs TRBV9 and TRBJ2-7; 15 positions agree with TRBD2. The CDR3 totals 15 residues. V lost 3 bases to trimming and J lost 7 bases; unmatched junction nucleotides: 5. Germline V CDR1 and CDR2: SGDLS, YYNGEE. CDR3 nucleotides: TGTGCCAGCAGCGCTAACGGACTAGCGGGAGGGGAGCAGTACTTC. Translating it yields CASSANGLAGGEQYF.

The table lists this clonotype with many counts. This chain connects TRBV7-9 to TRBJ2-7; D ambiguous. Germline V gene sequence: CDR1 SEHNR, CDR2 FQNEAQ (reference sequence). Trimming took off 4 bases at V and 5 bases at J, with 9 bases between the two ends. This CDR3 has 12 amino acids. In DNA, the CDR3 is TGTGCCAGCAGCTCGTATCTAGACGAGCAGTACTTC. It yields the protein CASSSYLDEQYF.

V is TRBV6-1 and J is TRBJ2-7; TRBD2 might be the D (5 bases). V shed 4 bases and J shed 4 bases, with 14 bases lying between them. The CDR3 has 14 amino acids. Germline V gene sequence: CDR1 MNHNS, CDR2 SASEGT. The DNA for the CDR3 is TGTGCCAGCAGTGCCCTGGCGGGTACGTACGAGCAGTACTTC. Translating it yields CASSALAGTYEQYF.

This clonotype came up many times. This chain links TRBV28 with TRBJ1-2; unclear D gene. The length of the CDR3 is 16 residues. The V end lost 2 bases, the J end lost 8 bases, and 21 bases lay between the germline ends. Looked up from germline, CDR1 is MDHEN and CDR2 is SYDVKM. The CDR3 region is CASSLSDIGRLTGYTF. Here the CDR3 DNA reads TGTGCCAGCAGTTTAAGCGATATTGGGCGGCTGACCGGCTACACCTTC.

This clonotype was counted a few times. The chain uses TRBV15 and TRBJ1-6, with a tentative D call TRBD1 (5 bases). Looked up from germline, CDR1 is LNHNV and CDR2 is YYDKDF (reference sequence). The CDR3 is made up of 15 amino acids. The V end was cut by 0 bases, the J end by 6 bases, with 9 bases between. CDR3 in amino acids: CATSRDGDGNSPLHF. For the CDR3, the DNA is TGTGCCACCAGCAGAGACGGGGACGGTAATTCACCCCTCCACTTT. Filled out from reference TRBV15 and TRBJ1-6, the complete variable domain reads DAMVIQNPRYQVTQFGKPVTLSCSQTLNHNVMYWYQQKSSQAPKLLFHYYDKDFNNEADTPDNFQSRRPNTSFCFLDIRSPGLGDTAMYLCATSRDGDGNSPLHFGNGTRLTVT.

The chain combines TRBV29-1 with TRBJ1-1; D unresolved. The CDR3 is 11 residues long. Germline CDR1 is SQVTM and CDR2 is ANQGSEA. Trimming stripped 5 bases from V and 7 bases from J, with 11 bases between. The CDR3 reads CSVFPADEAFF. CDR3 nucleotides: TGCAGCGTTTTCCCCGCGGATGAAGCTTTCTTT.

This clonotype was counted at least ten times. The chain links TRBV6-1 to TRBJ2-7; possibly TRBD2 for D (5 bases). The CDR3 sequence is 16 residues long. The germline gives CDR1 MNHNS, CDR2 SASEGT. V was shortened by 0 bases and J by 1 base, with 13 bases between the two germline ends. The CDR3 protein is CASSEAWTLLSYEQYF. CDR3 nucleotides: TGTGCCAGCAGTGAAGCATGGACTCTGCTTTCCTACGAGCAGTACTTC.

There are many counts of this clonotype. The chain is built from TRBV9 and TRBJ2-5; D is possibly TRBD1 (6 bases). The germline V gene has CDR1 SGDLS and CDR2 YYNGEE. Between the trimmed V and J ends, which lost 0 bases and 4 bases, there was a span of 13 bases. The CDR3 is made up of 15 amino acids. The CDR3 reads CASSVVPGERETQYF. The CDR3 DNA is TGTGCCAGCAGCGTAGTTCCAGGGGAAAGAGAGACCCAGTACTTC.

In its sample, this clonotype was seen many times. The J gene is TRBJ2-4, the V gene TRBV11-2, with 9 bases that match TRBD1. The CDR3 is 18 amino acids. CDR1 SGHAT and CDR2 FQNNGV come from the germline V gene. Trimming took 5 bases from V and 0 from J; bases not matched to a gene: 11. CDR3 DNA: TGTGCCAGCAGCATCCCAAGGGGACAGGGTCTAGCCAAAAACATTCAGTACTTC. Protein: CASSIPRGQGLAKNIQYF. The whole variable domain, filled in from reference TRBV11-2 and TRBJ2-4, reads EAGVAQSPRYKIIEKRQSVAFWCNPISGHATLYWYQQILGQGPKLLIQFQNNGVVDDSQLPKDRFSAERLKGVDSTLKIQPAKLEDSAVYLCASSIPRGQGLAKNIQYFGAGTRLSVL.